The 23 T cell receptor beta chains below all came from one sample that was sequenced in a study of blood T cell repertoires in COVID-19. Sequencing was performed with immunoSEQ multiplex PCR; in TCRdb, only in-frame clones are kept and a portion is missing. The table includes roughly 250,000 clones, around 87% detected once. Sequencing was carried out using PBMCs or T cells enriched from blood (not recorded which). These receptors all stem from a woman between 35 and 50 years old with acute COVID-19.

The genes are TRBV7-9 and TRBJ2-3; D is ambiguous. The CDR3 loop spans 13 amino acids. V was shortened by 5 bases and J by 5 bases, with 11 bases between the two germline ends. CDR1 is SEHNR and CDR2 is FQNEAQ in the germline V gene (reference sequence). CDR3 amino acids: CASSLDFLDTQYF. CDR3 sequence (DNA): TGTGCCAGCAGCCTCGACTTTCTAGATACGCAGTATTTT.

This rearrangement joins TRBV18 to TRBJ2-5, with D maybe TRBD2 (6 bases). Trimming stripped 0 bases from V and 4 bases from J, with 12 bases between. CDR1 and CDR2 from the germline V gene are KGHSH and LQKENI. The CDR3 totals 15 residues. The CDR3 protein is CASSPPVGGGETQYF. Written as DNA, the CDR3 is TGTGCCAGCTCACCACCGGTGGGAGGCGGAGAGACCCAGTACTTC.

The rearrangement joins TRBV19 to TRBJ2-5; TRBD2 is a possible D gene (5 bases). The CDR3 contains 14 residues. Germline CDR1 reads LNHDA; CDR2 reads SQIVND (reference sequence). The V end was cut by 5 bases, the J end by 5 bases, with 15 bases between. The CDR3 nucleotides are TGTGCCAGTAGTGAAACGGGGAAGGTGGAGACCCAGTACTTC. It translates to CASSETGKVETQYF. Full variable domain (missing parts from reference TRBV19 and TRBJ2-5): DGGITQSPKYLFRKEGQNVTLSCEQNLNHDAMYWYRQDPGQGLRLIYYSQIVNDFQKGDIAEGYSVSREKKESFPLTVTSAQKNPTAFYLCASSETGKVETQYFGPGTRLLVL.

The V and J genes are TRBV19 and TRBJ1-2; D uncertain. This CDR3 comprises 13 residues. Germline V gives CDR1 LNHDA, CDR2 SQIVND (reference sequence). V lost 8 bases and J lost 5, with 15 bases in between. Here the CDR3 reads CASRGEDIYGYTF. The CDR3, as DNA: TGTGCCAGTCGCGGAGAAGATATTTATGGCTACACCTTC.

The chain is built from TRBV10-3 and TRBJ2-7; TRBD2 matches at 7 bases. V lost 8 bases and J lost 5; bases outside the gene matches: 9. Germline V CDR1 and CDR2: ENHRY, SYGVKD. This CDR3 is 13 amino acids long. The CDR3 sequence: CAIGQRDNHEQYF. CDR3 in DNA: TGTGCCATCGGCCAGCGGGATAACCACGAGCAGTACTTC.

This clone has just one count. The CDR3 here is CASSFGPPGITTDTQYF. For the CDR3, the DNA is TGTGCCAGCAGCTTCGGCCCGCCCGGGATAACCACAGATACGCAGTATTTT. V and J are TRBV2 and TRBJ2-3; a weak D match, TRBD2 (5 bases). The CDR3 contains 17 residues. V was shortened by 6 bases and J by 2 bases, with 21 bases between the two germline ends. Per the germline V gene, CDR1 is SNHLY and CDR2 is FYNNEI.

This clone was picked up a small number of times. J is TRBJ1-5 and V is TRBV2, with D possibly being TRBD1 (6 bases). This CDR3 comprises 13 residues. Trimming removed 1 base from V and 9 bases from J, with 10 bases in between. From germline, CDR1 is SNHLY and CDR2 FYNNEI. This chain's CDR3 is CASSEEKGGPQHF. In DNA form, the CDR3 reads TGTGCCAGCAGTGAAGAAAAAGGGGGGCCCCAGCATTTT.

The chain combines TRBV10-1 with TRBJ2-1, with TRBD2 matching 7 bases. V lost 3 bases and J lost 1; bases outside the gene matches: 3. CDR1 and CDR2 from the germline V gene are WNHNN and SYGVQD (reference sequence). The CDR3 sequence is 15 residues long. CDR3 nucleotide sequence: TGCGCCAGCAGTGATCCCGGGAGGTCCTACAATGAGCAGTTCTTC. Protein: CASSDPGRSYNEQFF.

CDR3 sequence reads: CASGFLDSTEAFF. CDR3 DNA: TGTGCTAGTGGCTTCCTCGACAGCACTGAAGCTTTCTTT. The V and J genes are TRBV12-5 and TRBJ1-1, with D perhaps matching TRBD1 (5 bases). The germline CDR1 and CDR2 sequences are LGHNT and FRNRAP. V shed 6 bases and J shed 4 bases, with 12 bases lying between them. This CDR3 is built from 13 residues.

This chain uses TRBV4-1 with TRBJ2-6; 8 bases align to TRBD2. V lost 0 bases, J lost 2 bases, and 3 bases stayed unmatched. This CDR3 is 17 amino acids long. Germline CDR1 is MGHRA and CDR2 is YSYEKL. The CDR3 DNA reads TGCGCCAGCAGCCAAGATCAACTAGCGGCTGGGGCCAACGTCCTGACTTTC. This encodes CASSQDQLAAGANVLTF.

This clone was found a few times. The chain has TRBV7-8 and TRBJ1-5; 8 bases fit TRBD1. Germline V CDR1 and CDR2: SGHVS, FQNEAQ. The CDR3 spans 14 residues. V shed 5 bases, J shed 1 base, and the junction held 1 base outside the gene matches. The CDR3, as DNA: TGTGCCAGCAGCCGGGACAGGAGCAATCAGCCCCAGCATTTT. Amino acids: CASSRDRSNQPQHF.

This CDR3 is CASSSLKPGQGASNYGYTF. CDR3 coding DNA: TGTGCCAGCAGCAGCCTAAAACCGGGACAGGGGGCTTCTAACTATGGCTACACCTTC. The chain has TRBV6-2 or TRBV6-3 and TRBJ1-2; 12 bases fit TRBD1. The length of the CDR3 is 19 residues. In germline, CDR1 is MNHEY, CDR2 SVGEGT. J gave up 0 bases and V 6 bases, and 14 bases lay outside the gene matches.

V and J are TRBV6-4 and TRBJ2-1; TRBD2 aligns across 7 bases. This CDR3 comprises 15 residues. CDR1 is MRHNA, CDR2 SNTAGT, per germline. V dropped 0 bases and J dropped 8; count of bases not matched to a gene: 7. This CDR3 reads CASSDSSGKKDEQFF. Here the CDR3 DNA reads TGTGCCAGCAGTGACTCCAGCGGGAAGAAGGATGAGCAGTTCTTC.

The V gene is TRBV20-1, the J gene TRBJ2-7; no definite D call. Germline V CDR1 and CDR2: DFQATT, SNEGSKA (reference sequence). CDR3 length equals 13 residues. The ends were cut back, 3 bases at V and 3 bases at J, with 12 bases in the middle. The CDR3 is CSASTQNYYEQYF. CDR3 in DNA: TGCAGTGCTAGTACTCAGAACTACTACGAGCAGTACTTC.

This clone was detected only a few times. The chain links TRBV29-1 to TRBJ2-7; 10 bases agree with TRBD1. This CDR3 region has 12 residues. With V trimmed by 6 bases and J by 7 bases, 6 bases remained unmatched. Germline assignment: CDR1 SQVTM and CDR2 ANQGSEA. This CDR3 reads CSVGRDRGEQYF. CDR3 in DNA: TGCAGCGTAGGCCGGGACAGGGGAGAGCAGTACTTC.

The rearrangement joins TRBV11-2 to TRBJ1-3, with 9 bases aligning to TRBD1. The length of the CDR3 is 15 residues. The ends lost 4 bases at V and 4 bases at J; junction bases unmatched: 5. CDR1 is SGHAT and CDR2 is FQNNGV in the germline V gene. CDR3 nucleotides: TGTGCCAGCAGCTGGACAGGGGAATCAGGAAACACCATATATTTT. Translated: CASSWTGESGNTIYF. Looking up the rest from reference TRBV11-2 and TRBJ1-3 gives the full variable domain: EAGVAQSPRYKIIEKRQSVAFWCNPISGHATLYWYQQILGQGPKLLIQFQNNGVVDDSQLPKDRFSAERLKGVDSTLKIQPAKLEDSAVYLCASSWTGESGNTIYFGEGSWLTVV.

The chain joins TRBV3-1 (or the pseudogene TRBV3-2) to TRBJ2-7; the D gene is possibly TRBD1 (5 bases). Per germline, CDR1 LGHDT and CDR2 YNNKEL (reference sequence). The ends were cut back, 1 base at V and 6 bases at J, with 10 bases in the middle. CDR3 length: 13 amino acids. CDR3 in amino acids: CASSQGTLTEQYF. CDR3 nucleotides: TGTGCCAGCAGCCAAGGGACATTAACCGAGCAGTACTTC.

The J gene is TRBJ2-3, the V gene TRBV5-6; TRBD2 might be the D (6 bases). This CDR3 is 16 amino acids long. Trimming removed 0 bases from V and 1 base from J, with 12 bases in between. Germline V lookup: CDR1 SGHDT, CDR2 YYEEEE. The CDR3 loop reads CASSLGLASRTDTQYF. For the CDR3, the DNA is TGTGCCAGCAGCTTGGGGCTAGCGAGCCGCACAGATACGCAGTATTTT.

Note on this clone: This sample also contains other DNA sequences that code for the same CDR3. The chain couples TRBV11-3 to TRBJ2-1; D possibly corresponds to TRBD2 (6 bases). Trimming removed 2 bases from V and 5 bases from J, with 13 bases in between. CDR1 SGHNT and CDR2 YENEEA come from the germline V gene. The CDR3 is 15 amino acids. The CDR3 is CASSLRRWGDNEQFF. Here the CDR3 DNA reads TGTGCCAGCAGCTTAAGAAGGTGGGGGGACAATGAGCAGTTCTTC.

The chain employs TRBV19 and TRBJ2-6, with a tentative D call TRBD1 (6 bases). V was shortened by 3 bases and J by 2 bases, with 11 bases between the two germline ends. CDR3 length equals 16 residues. CDR1 is LNHDA, CDR2 SQIVND, per germline (reference sequence). CDR3 residues: CASSIGDKTGANVLTF. Written as DNA, the CDR3 is TGTGCCAGTAGTATTGGGGACAAGACTGGGGCCAACGTCCTGACTTTC.

CDR3 sequence (DNA): TGTGCCAGCAGCTTAGACGCCAGACAGGGGGCCTACAATGAGCAGTTCTTC. Translating gives CASSLDARQGAYNEQFF. J is TRBJ2-1 and V is TRBV11-3; TRBD1 matches at 9 bases. The CDR3 extends over 17 amino acids. CDR1 is SGHNT and CDR2 is YENEEA in the germline V gene. V lost 0 bases to trimming and J lost 2 bases; unmatched junction nucleotides: 5.

The chain links TRBV15 to TRBJ2-7; weak D call: TRBD1 (5 bases). The CDR3 has 15 residues. Germline CDR1 LNHNV, CDR2 YYDKDF (reference sequence). V was pared by 1 base and J by 2 bases, with 12 bases between. The CDR3 loop is CATSRGAGKTYEQYF. The CDR3 DNA reads TGTGCCACCAGCAGAGGGGCAGGGAAGACCTACGAGCAGTACTTC.

The V and J genes are TRBV7-9 and TRBJ2-3; 9 bases match TRBD2. This CDR3 has 16 residues. Germline V lookup: CDR1 SEHNR, CDR2 FQNEAQ (reference sequence). V was clipped by 3 bases and J by 2 bases; unmatched bases: 6. This CDR3 is CASSLGLADFTDTQYF. In nucleotides, the CDR3 is TGTGCCAGCAGCTTGGGACTAGCAGATTTCACAGATACGCAGTATTTT.